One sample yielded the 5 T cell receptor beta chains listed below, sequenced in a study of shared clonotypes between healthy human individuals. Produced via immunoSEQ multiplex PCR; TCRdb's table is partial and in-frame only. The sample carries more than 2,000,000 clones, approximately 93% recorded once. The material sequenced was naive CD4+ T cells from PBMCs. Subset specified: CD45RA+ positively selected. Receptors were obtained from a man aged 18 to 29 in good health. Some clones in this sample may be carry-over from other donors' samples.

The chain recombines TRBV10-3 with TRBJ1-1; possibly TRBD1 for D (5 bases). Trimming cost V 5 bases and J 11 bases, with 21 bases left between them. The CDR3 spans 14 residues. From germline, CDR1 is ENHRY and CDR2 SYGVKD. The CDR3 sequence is CAISSMDTALRAFF. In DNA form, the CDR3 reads TGTGCCATCAGTTCTATGGACACGGCGCTCCGGGCTTTCTTT.

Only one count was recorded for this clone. The CDR3 DNA sequence: TGTGCCAGCAGCCTGTCCAGGGCTGGGTCGTTCGCCCAGTACTTC. Protein product: CASSLSRAGSFAQYF. This chain joins TRBV28 and TRBJ2-5, with a weak D call TRBD1 (5 bases). Looked up from germline, CDR1 is MDHEN and CDR2 is SYDVKM. CDR3 size: 15 residues. V lost 6 bases, J lost 9 bases, and 23 bases lay in between.

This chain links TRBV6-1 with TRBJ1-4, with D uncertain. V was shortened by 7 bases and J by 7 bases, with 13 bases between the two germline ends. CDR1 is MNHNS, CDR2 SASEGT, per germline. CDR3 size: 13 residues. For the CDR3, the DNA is TGTGCCAGCAACAAAGGGCCCGTTGAAAAACTGTTTTTT. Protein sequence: CASNKGPVEKLFF.

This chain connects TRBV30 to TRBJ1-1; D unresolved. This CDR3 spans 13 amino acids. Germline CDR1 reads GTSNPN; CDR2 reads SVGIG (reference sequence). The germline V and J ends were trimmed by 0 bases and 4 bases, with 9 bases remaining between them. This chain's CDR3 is CAWSVQRSTEAFF. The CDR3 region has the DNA TGTGCCTGGAGTGTACAACGGAGCACTGAAGCTTTCTTT.

Written as DNA, the CDR3 is TGTGCCAGCAGCCCGACAGGGGGCGGCTACGAGCAGTACTTC. Its protein is CASSPTGGGYEQYF. The chain couples TRBV6-6 to TRBJ2-5; 10 nucleotides agree with TRBD1. The better agreement between TRBJ2-7 and the DNA end casts doubt on the J call. Looked up from germline, CDR1 is MNHNY and CDR2 is SVGAGI (reference sequence). The CDR3 is made up of 14 amino acids.